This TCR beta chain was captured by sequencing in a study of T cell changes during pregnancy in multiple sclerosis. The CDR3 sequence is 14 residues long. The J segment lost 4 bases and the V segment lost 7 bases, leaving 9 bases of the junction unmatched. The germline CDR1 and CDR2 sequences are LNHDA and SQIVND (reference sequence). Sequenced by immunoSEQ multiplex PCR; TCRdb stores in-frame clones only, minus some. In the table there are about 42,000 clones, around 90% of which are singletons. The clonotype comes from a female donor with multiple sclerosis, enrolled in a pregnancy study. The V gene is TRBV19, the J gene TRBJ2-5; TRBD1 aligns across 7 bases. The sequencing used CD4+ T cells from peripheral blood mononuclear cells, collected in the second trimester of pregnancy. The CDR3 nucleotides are TGTGCCAGTACCACAGGGGCAGGGGCAGAGACCCAGTACTTC. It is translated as CASTTGAGAETQYF.